What follows are 10 T cell receptor beta chains derived from one specimen sequenced in a study of vaccination and CD4 T cells after COVID-19. Treatment reported: approximately 9-day PBMC culture with coronavirus spike peptide pools or control peptides (ViraFEST assay). The Oncomine TCR Beta short-read assay was applied to DNA of cultured CD4+ T cells. From the PCR reads, TCRdb called clonotypes with MiXCR, one entry per CDR3 protein. Among approximately 21,000 distinct CDR3 sequences listed, around 50% were seen once. For these receptors, no antigen is known. The source material was cultured CD4+ T cells from blood. Source of these receptors: a human donor with COVID-19.

The gene calls are TRBV12-3 or TRBV12-4 and TRBJ1-1, with 7 bases matching TRBD1. Trimming removed 7 bases from V and 5 bases from J; junction bases left unmatched: 7. This CDR3 has 13 residues. CDR3 sequence (DNA): TGTGCCAGCACCATAAAACAGGGGACTGAAGCTTTCTTT. This translates into CASTIKQGTEAFF.

This chain links TRBV27 with TRBJ2-1; a possible D gene is TRBD1 (9 bases). The V and J ends lost 6 bases and 4 bases respectively, with 25 bases between them. Germline assignment: CDR1 MNHEY and CDR2 SMNVEV (reference sequence). The CDR3 is 18 amino acids. DNA of the CDR3: TGTGCCAGCAGCCTGCGGACAGGGGCGGGGGGACAGTACAATGAGCAGTTCTTC. Its translation is CASSLRTGAGGQYNEQFF.

This chain joins TRBV28 and TRBJ1-5, with D possibly TRBD1 on 5 matching bases. The CDR3 contains 12 residues. V was shortened by 7 bases and J by 6 bases, with 10 bases between the two germline ends. Germline V gene lookup returns CDR1 MDHEN and CDR2 SYDVKM. CDR3 amino acids: CASTKGIQPQHF. The DNA of the CDR3 is TGTGCCAGCACTAAGGGGATTCAGCCCCAGCATTTT.

The V call is TRBV7-2, the J call TRBJ1-2, with D perhaps matching TRBD1 (5 bases). Trimming shortened V by 5 bases and J by 0 bases, and 16 bases separated the two germline ends. Germline loops: CDR1 SGHTA, CDR2 FQGNSA. This CDR3 region has 16 residues. In DNA, the CDR3 is TGTGCCAGCAGCATCGGCGGCAGGGTCGCTAACTATGGCTACACCTTC. Its translation is CASSIGGRVANYGYTF.

The chain uses TRBV4-1 and TRBJ2-3, with 7 bases that match TRBD2. The CDR3 spans 14 residues. The V gene end was trimmed by 4 bases and the J gene end by 4 bases; junction bases not matched to a gene: 5. Germline CDR1 and CDR2: MGHRA and YSYEKL. The CDR3 nucleotides are TGCGCCAGCAGCCCTCCGGGACTACCAGATACGCAGTATTTT. It is translated as CASSPPGLPDTQYF.

Relative to its sample, this clonotype is medium-sized. The chain is built from TRBV19 and TRBJ2-5; D unresolved. Trimming pared 1 base from V and 2 bases from J, leaving 11 bases between. CDR3 length: 15 residues. Germline-derived CDR1 and CDR2 are LNHDA and SQIVND (reference sequence). The CDR3 DNA sequence: TGTGCCAGTAGTATAGGTCGCCGGGTTCAAGAGACCCAGTACTTC. It specifies CASSIGRRVQETQYF.

This clonotype was detected only a few times. The rearrangement uses TRBV24-1 and TRBJ1-1; D uncertain. Germline V gene sequence: CDR1 KGHDR, CDR2 SFDVKD. Trimming removed 7 bases from V and 0 bases from J, with 11 bases in between. The CDR3 loop spans 14 amino acids. The CDR3, as DNA: TGTGCCACCAGCGACCATGGGGTGAACACTGAAGCTTTCTTT. This translates into CATSDHGVNTEAFF.

This clonotype was counted only a few times. The chain uses TRBV10-2 and TRBJ2-5; TRBD2 matches 9 bases. This CDR3 contains 17 residues. V dropped 7 bases and J dropped 4; count of bases not matched to a gene: 16. The germline CDR1 and CDR2 sequences are WSHSY and SAAADI. The CDR3 protein is CASTRGGAGGPLETQYF. The DNA of the CDR3 is TGCGCCAGCACCCGAGGGGGTGCGGGGGGGCCGCTAGAGACCCAGTACTTC.

This chain links TRBV6-1 with TRBJ1-5, with D unresolved. Trimming pared 2 bases from V and 5 bases from J, leaving 10 bases between. CDR1 MNHNS and CDR2 SASEGT come from the germline V gene. CDR3 size: 14 residues. The CDR3 bases are TGTGCCAGCAGTGAAAACGGGGAACATCAGCCCCAGCATTTT. Protein product: CASSENGEHQPQHF.

The chain combines TRBV20-1 with TRBJ1-2; 7 bases match TRBD1. CDR1 and CDR2 from the germline V gene are DFQATT and SNEGSKA (reference sequence). The CDR3 spans 13 residues. Trimming took 8 bases from V and 3 from J; bases not matched to a gene: 9. DNA of the CDR3: TGCAGTACCCTGGACAGGTCCGACTATGGCTACACCTTC. Translated, it gives CSTLDRSDYGYTF.